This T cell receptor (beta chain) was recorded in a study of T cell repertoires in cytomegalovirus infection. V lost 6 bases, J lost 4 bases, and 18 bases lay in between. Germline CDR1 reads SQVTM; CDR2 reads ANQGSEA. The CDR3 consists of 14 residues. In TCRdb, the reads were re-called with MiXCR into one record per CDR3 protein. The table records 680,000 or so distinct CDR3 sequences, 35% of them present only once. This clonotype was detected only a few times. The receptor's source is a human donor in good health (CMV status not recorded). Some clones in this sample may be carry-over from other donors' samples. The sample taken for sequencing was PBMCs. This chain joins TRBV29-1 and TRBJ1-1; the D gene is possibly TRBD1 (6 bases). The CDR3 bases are TGCAGCGTCGACCACCCCGGGGGCGGCACTGAAGCTTTCTTT. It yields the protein CSVDHPGGGTEAFF.